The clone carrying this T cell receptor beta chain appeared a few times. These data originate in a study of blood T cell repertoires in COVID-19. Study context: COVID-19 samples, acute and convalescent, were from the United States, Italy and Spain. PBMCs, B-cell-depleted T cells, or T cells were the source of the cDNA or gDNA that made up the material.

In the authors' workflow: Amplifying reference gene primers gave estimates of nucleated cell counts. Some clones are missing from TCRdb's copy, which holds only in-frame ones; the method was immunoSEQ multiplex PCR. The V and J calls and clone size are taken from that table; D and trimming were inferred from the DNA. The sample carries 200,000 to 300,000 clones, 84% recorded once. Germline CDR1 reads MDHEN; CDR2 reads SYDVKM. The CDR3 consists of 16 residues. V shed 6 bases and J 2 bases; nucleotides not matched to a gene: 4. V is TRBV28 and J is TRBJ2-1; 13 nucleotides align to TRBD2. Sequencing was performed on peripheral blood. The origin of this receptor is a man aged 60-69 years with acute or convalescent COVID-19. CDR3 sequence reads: CASREGTSGTYNEQFF. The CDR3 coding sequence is TGTGCCAGCAGAGAAGGGACTAGCGGGACCTACAATGAGCAGTTCTTC.